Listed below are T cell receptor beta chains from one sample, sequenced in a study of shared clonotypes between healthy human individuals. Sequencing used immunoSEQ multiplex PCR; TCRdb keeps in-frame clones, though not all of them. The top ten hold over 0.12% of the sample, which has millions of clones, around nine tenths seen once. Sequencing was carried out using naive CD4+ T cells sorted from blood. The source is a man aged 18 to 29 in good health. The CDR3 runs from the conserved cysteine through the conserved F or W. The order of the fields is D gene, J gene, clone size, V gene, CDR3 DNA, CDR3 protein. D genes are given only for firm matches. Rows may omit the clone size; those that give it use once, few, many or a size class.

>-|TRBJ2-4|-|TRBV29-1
TGCAGCGTCTCCCGGGACCTGAAAAACATTCAGTACTTC
CSVSRDLKNIQYF
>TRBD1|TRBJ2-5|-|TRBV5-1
TGCGCCAGCAGCTCTAGACAGGGGGTTCAAGAGACCCAGTACTTC
CASSSRQGVQETQYF
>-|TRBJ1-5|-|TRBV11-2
TGTGCCAGCAGCGGGGGGGGAGGTCAGCCCCAGCATTTT
CASSGGGGQPQHF
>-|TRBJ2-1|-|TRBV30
TGTGCCTGGAGTGTACTAGGTTCCTACAATGAGCAGTTCTTC
CAWSVLGSYNEQFF
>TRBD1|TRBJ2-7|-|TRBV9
TGTGCCAGCAGCCCCTGGACAGGGAACTCCTACGAGCAGTACTTC
CASSPWTGNSYEQYF
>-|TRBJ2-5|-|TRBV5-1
TGCGCCAGCAGCTTGGTCCCCCAGGAGACCCAGTACTTC
CASSLVPQETQYF
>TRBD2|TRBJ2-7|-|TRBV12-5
TGTGCTAGTGGCCACGCCCCTAGCGGGGTGCAGTACTTC
CASGHAPSGVQYF
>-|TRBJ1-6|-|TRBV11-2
TGTGCCAGCAGCCACCGGGACGGCACCTATAATTCACCCCTCCACTTT
CASSHRDGTYNSPLHF
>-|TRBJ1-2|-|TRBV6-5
TGTGCCAGCAGTTACTCGGGATTGCGGGGGCCCCATGGCTACACCTTC
CASSYSGLRGPHGYTF
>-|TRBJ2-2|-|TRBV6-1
TGTGCCAGCAGTCCCCAGGGTACCGGGGAGCTGTTTTTT
CASSPQGTGELFF
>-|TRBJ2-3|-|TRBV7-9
TGTGCCAGCAGCTCCCTCGGTGGGGGTCCATTAGATACGCAGTATTTT
CASSSLGGGPLDTQYF
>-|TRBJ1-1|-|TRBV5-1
TGCGCCAGCAGCTTGGGACGGCAGAACACTGAAGCTTTCTTT
CASSLGRQNTEAFF
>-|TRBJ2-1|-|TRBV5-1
TGCGCCAGCAGCGGGGGGAGCTCCTACAATGAGCAGTTCTTC
CASSGGSSYNEQFF
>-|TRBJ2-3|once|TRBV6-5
TGTGCAGTCTCCGGGGGTCTCACAGATACGCAGTATTTT
CAVSGGLTDTQYF
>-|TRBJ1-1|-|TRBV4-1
TGCGCCAGCAGCCAAGTTTGGCCGGGACTGAACACTGAAGCTTTCTTT
CASSQVWPGLNTEAFF
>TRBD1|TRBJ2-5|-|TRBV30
TGTGCCTGGAGCGGACTTGGGACAGGGGAGGAGACCCAGTACTTC
CAWSGLGTGEETQYF
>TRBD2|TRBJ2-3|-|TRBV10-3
TGTGCCATCAGTGGGGAGGGAAATCAGCAGTATTTT
CAISGEGNQQYF
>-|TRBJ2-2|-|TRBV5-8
TGTGCCAGCTACCTATCGAACACCGGGGAGCTGTTTTTT
CASYLSNTGELFF
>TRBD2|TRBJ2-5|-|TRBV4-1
TGCGCCAGCAGCCAGCCCGGGACTAGCGGGAGGGCAGAGTACTTC
CASSQPGTSGRAEYF
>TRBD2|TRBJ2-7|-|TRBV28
TGTGCCAGCAGTTCGCCGGGACTAGCGAGCTCCTACGAGCAGTACTTC
CASSSPGLASSYEQYF
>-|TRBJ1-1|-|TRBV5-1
TGCGCCAGCAGCTCCAGGGTTGGGGCTGAAGCTTTCTTT
CASSSRVGAEAFF
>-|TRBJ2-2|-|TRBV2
TGTGCCAGCAGGGTGGGAACGAACACCGGGGAGCTGTTTTTT
CASRVGTNTGELFF
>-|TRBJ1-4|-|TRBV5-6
TGTGCCAGCAGCTTACTAGTTGGCGAAAAACTGTTTTTT
CASSLLVGEKLFF
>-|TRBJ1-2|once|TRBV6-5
TGTGCCAGCAGTTACTCGACTTCCAGAGGGCTTAATGGCTACACCTTC
CASSYSTSRGLNGYTF
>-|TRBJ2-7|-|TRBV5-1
TGCGCCAGCAGCTTTATGCGACCGGAGGGTGGGCAGTACTTC
CASSFMRPEGGQYF
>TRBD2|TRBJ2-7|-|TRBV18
TGTGCCAGCTCAGGGCGGGAGGGACCCTACGAGCAGTACTTC
CASSGREGPYEQYF
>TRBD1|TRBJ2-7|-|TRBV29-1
TGCAGCGTTGAAGAAGGGGGCAGATCAAGCTCCTACGAGCAGTACTTC
CSVEEGGRSSSYEQYF
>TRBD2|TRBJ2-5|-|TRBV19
TGTGCCAGTAGTGGCCTAGCGGGAGATACGGGCGAGACCCAGTACTTC
CASSGLAGDTGETQYF
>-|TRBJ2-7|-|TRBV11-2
TGTGCCAGCAGCCAGAGGGCGGTTGGATCCTACGAGCAGTACTTC
CASSQRAVGSYEQYF